These 5 T cell receptor beta chains came from one sample sequenced in a study of cytomegalovirus exposure and HLA in healthy donors. Amplification used 60 Vbeta primers and 13 Jbeta primers. Assay used: immunoSEQ multiplex PCR; TCRdb lists only in-frame clones, some missing. The data show some 50,000 clones, about 71% seen once. The sequenced sample was PBMCs. The source is a woman in her 50s in good health and CMV-seropositive.

The V gene is TRBV28, the J gene TRBJ2-3; 8 nucleotides line up with TRBD1. With V trimmed by 6 bases and J by 3 bases, 2 bases remained unmatched. Germline V CDR1 and CDR2: MDHEN, SYDVKM. The length of the CDR3 is 13 residues. The CDR3: CASSDRGTDTQYF. The CDR3 DNA reads as TGTGCCAGCAGCGACAGGGGTACAGATACGCAGTATTTT.

The chain is built from TRBV2 and TRBJ1-2; TRBD1 matches 7 bases. Losses at the gene ends were 0 bases for V and 6 bases for J; bases not matched to a gene: 10. The CDR3 covers 16 residues. Looked up from germline, CDR1 is SNHLY and CDR2 is FYNNEI. CDR3 loop: CASSEALWVTGNGYTF. CDR3 nucleotides: TGTGCCAGCAGTGAAGCGCTCTGGGTGACAGGGAATGGCTACACCTTC.

V is TRBV5-1 and J is TRBJ1-1; D gene unclear. With 3 bases removed from V and 1 base from J, the gap between germline ends came to 7 bases. CDR1 and CDR2 (germline): SGHRS, YFSETQ. This CDR3 comprises 13 residues. CDR3 nucleotides: TGCGCCAGCAGCTCCGACAAGAACACTGAAGCTTTCTTT. Amino acid sequence: CASSSDKNTEAFF.

A few counts support this clone. The chain joins TRBV7-2 to TRBJ2-7, with 7 bases identical to TRBD2. Germline V gene sequence: CDR1 SGHTA, CDR2 FQGNSA. The length of the CDR3 is 15 residues. J was trimmed by 2 bases and V by 5 bases; bases with no gene match: 9. In nucleotides, the CDR3 is TGTGCCAGCAGCCCCCAAAGCGGGGTCACCTACGAGCAGTACTTC. The encoded protein is CASSPQSGVTYEQYF. Full variable domain (remainder filled in from reference TRBV7-2 and TRBJ2-7): GAGVSQSPSNKVTEKGKDVELRCDPISGHTALYWYRQSLGQGLEFLIYFQGNSAPDKSGLPSDRFSAERTGGSVSTLTIQRTQQEDSAVYLCASSPQSGVTYEQYFGPGTRLTVT.

This clone was detected only a few times. The rearrangement uses TRBV7-9 and TRBJ2-3, with 13 bases matching TRBD2. The CDR3 is 15 amino acids. Trimming at V came to 6 bases and at J to 6 bases, leaving 6 bases not matched to a gene. Germline loops: CDR1 SEHNR, CDR2 FQNEAQ (reference sequence). CDR3 loop: CASRLAGGRSDTQYF. CDR3 bases: TGTGCCAGCAGACTAGCGGGGGGGCGATCGGATACGCAGTATTTT. Variable domain in full (rest from reference TRBV7-9 and TRBJ2-3): DTGVSQNPRHKITKRGQNVTFRCDPISEHNRLYWYRQTLGQGPEFLTYFQNEAQLEKSRLLSDRFSAERPKGSFSTLEIQRTEQGDSAMYLCASRLAGGRSDTQYFGPGTRLTVL.